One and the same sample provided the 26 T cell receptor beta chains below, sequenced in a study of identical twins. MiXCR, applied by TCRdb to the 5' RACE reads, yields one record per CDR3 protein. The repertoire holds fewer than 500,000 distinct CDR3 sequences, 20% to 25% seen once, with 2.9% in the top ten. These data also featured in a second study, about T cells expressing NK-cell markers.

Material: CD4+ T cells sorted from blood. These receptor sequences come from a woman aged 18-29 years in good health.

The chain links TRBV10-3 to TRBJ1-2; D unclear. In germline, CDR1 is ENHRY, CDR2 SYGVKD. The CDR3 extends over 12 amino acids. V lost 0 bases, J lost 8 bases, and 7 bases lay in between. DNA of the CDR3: TGTGCCATCAGTGAGTCGAAGGCGGGCTACACCTTC. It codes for CAISESKAGYTF.

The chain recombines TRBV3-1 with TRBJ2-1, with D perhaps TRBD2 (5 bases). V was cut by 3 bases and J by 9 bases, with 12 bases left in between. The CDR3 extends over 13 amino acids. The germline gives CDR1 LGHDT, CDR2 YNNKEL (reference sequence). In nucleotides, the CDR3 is TGTGCCAGCAGCCATACGAGGGTGGGTGAGCAGTTCTTC. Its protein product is CASSHTRVGEQFF.

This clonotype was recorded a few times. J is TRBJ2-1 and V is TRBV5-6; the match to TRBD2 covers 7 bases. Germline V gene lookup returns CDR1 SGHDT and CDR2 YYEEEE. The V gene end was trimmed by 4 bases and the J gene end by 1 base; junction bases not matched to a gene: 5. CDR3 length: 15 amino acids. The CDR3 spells CASSALLASYNEQFF. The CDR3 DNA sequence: TGTGCCAGCAGCGCTTTACTAGCGTCCTACAATGAGCAGTTCTTC.

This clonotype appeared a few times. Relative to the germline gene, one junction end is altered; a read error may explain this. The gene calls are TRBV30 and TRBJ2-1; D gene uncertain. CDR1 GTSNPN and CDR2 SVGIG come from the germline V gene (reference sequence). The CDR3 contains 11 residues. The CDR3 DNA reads TGTGCCTGGAGTGAATTCCCACAAAGTTCCTTC. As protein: CAWSEFPQSSF.

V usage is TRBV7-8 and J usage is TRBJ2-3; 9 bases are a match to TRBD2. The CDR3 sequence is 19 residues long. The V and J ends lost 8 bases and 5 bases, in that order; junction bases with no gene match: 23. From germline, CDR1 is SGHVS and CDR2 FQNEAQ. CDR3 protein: CASPGRLAEGEGRIDTQYF. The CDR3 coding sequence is TGTGCCAGCCCCGGTAGACTAGCGGAAGGAGAAGGACGTATAGATACGCAGTATTTT.

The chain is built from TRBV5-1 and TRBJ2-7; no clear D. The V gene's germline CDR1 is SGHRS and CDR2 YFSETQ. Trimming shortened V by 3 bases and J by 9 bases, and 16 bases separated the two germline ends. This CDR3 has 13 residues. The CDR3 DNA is TGCGCCAGCAGCTCGGAAACTGGGTCGGGGCAGTACTTC. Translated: CASSSETGSGQYF.

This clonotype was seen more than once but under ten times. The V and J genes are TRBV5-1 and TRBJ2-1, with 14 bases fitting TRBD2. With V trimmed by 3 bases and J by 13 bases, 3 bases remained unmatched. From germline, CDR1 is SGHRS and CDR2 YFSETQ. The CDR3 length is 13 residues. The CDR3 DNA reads TGCGCCAGCAGCTCTGGACTAGCGGGAGGACAGTTCTTC. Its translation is CASSSGLAGGQFF.

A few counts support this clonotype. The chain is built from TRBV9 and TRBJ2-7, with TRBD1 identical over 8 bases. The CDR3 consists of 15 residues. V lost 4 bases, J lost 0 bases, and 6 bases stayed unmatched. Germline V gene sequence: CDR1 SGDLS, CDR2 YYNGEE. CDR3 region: CASSLRTGRSYEQYF. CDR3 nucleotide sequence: TGTGCCAGCAGCCTTAGGACAGGGCGCTCCTACGAGCAGTACTTC.

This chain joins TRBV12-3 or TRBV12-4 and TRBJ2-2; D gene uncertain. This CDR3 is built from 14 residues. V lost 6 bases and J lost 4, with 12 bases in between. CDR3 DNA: TGTGCCAGCAGAACCGGACCAACCACCGGGGAGCTGTTTTTT. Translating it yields CASRTGPTTGELFF.

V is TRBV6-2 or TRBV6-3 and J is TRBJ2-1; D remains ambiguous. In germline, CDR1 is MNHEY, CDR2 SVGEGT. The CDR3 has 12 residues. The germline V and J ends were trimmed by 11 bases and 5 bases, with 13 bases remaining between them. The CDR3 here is CASANFHNEQFF. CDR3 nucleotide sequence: TGTGCCTCCGCCAATTTTCACAATGAGCAGTTCTTC.

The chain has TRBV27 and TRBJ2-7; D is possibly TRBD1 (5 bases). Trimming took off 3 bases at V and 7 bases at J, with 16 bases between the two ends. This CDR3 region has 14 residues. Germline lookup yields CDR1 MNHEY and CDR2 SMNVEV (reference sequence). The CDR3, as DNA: TGTGCCAGCAGTTTTGGGGCGGCCCCTGGGGAGCAGTACTTC. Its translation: CASSFGAAPGEQYF.

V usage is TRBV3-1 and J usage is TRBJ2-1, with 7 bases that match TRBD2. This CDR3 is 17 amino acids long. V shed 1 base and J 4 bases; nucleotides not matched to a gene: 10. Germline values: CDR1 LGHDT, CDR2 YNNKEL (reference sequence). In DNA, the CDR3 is TGTGCCAGCAGCCAAGGGCGCGGGAGTGCTCCTTACAATGAGCAGTTCTTC. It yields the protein CASSQGRGSAPYNEQFF.

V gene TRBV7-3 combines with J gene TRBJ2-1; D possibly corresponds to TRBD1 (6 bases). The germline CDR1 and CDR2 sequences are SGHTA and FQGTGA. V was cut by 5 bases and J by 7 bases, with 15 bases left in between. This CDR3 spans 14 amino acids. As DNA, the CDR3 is TGTGCCAGCAGCATCTCAACAGGGATAAATGAGCAGTTCTTC. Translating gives CASSISTGINEQFF.

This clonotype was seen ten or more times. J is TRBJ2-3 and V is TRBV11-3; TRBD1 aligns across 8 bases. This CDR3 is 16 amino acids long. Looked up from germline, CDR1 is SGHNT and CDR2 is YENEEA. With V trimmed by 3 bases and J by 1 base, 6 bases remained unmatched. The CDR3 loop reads CASSLEDRDRTDTQYF. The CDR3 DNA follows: TGTGCCAGCAGCTTGGAGGACAGGGACCGCACAGATACGCAGTATTTT.

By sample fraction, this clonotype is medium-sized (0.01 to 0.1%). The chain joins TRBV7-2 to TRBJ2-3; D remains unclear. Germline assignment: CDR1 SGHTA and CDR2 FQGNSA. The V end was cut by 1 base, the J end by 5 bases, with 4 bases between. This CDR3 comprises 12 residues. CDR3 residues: CASSLGLDTQYF. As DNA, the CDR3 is TGTGCCAGCAGCTTAGGTCTAGATACGCAGTATTTT.

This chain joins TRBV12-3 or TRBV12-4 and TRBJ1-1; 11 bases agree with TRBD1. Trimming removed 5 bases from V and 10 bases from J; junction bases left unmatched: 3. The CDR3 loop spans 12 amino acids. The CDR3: CASSLGTGGAFF. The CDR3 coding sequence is TGTGCCAGCAGTCTCGGGACAGGGGGAGCTTTCTTT.

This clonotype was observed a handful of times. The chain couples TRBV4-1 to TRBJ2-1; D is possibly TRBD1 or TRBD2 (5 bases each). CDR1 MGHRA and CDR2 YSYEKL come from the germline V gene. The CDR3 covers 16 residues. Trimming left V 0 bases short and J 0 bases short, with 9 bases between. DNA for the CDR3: TGCGCCAGCAGCCAAGATGCGAGGGGCTCCTACAATGAGCAGTTCTTC. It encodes CASSQDARGSYNEQFF.

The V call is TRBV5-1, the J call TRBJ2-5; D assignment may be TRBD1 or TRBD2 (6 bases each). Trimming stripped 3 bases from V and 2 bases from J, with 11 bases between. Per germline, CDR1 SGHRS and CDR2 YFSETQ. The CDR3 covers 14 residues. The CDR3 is CASSSVGGQETQYF. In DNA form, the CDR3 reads TGCGCCAGCAGCTCCGTAGGGGGGCAAGAGACCCAGTACTTC.

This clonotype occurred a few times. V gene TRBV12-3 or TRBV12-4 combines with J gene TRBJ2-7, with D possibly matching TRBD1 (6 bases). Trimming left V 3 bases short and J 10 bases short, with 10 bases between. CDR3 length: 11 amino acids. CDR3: CASSFRGGQYF. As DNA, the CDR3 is TGTGCCAGCAGTTTCAGGGGTGGTCAGTACTTC.

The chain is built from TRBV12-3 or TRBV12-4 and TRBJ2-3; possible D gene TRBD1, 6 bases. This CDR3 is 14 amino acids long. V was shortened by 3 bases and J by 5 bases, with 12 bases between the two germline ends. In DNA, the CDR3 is TGTGCCAGCAGTTTTTGGGGGCTGCGAGATACGCAGTATTTT. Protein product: CASSFWGLRDTQYF.

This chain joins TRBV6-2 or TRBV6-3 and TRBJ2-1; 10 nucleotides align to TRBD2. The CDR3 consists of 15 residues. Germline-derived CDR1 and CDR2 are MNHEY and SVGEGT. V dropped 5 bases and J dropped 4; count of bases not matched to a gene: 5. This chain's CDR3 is CASSRTSGFYNEQFF. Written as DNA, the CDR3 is TGTGCCAGCAGTCGGACTAGCGGATTTTACAATGAGCAGTTCTTC.

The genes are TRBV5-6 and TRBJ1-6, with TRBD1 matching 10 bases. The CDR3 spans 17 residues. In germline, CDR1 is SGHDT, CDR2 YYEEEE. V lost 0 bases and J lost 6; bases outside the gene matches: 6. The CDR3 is CASSLELGQGTNSPLHF. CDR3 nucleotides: TGTGCCAGCAGCTTGGAGTTGGGACAGGGGACTAATTCACCCCTCCACTTT.

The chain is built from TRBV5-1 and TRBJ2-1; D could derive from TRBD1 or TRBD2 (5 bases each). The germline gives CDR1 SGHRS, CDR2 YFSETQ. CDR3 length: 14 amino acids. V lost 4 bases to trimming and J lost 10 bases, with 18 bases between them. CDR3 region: CASSPGTGAVEQFF. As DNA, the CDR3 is TGCGCCAGCAGCCCGGGAACCGGGGCCGTAGAGCAGTTCTTC.

CDR3 DNA sequence: TGTGCCAGCAGTTACTCCCCGCGCTCCTACGAGCAGTACTTC. This sequence encodes CASSYSPRSYEQYF. The chain recombines TRBV6-5 with TRBJ2-7; no clear D gene. Trimming took 0 bases from V and 0 from J, leaving 6 bases between them. The CDR3 runs to 14 residues. Germline V gives CDR1 MNHEY, CDR2 SVGAGI.

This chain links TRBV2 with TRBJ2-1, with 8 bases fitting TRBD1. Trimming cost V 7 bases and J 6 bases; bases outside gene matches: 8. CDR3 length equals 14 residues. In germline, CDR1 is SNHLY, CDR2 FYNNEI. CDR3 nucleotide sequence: TGTGCCAGCATTTCGGACAGGGAAAGCAATGAGCAGTTCTTC. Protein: CASISDRESNEQFF. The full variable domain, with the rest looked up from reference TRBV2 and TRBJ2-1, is EPEVTQTPSHQVTQMGQEVILRCVPISNHLYFYWYRQILGQKVEFLVSFYNNEISEKSEIFDDQFSVERPDGSNFTLKIRSTKLEDSAMYFCASISDRESNEQFFGPGTRLTVL.

The chain's CDR3 is CSARSGTGIRGETQYF. The DNA for the CDR3 is TGCAGTGCTAGATCGGGGACAGGGATCAGAGGGGAGACCCAGTACTTC. This chain connects TRBV20-1 to TRBJ2-5; 9 positions agree with TRBD1. Losses at the gene ends were 2 bases for V and 5 bases for J; bases not matched to a gene: 12. CDR1 and CDR2 (germline): DFQATT, SNEGSKA (reference sequence). The CDR3 contains 16 residues.